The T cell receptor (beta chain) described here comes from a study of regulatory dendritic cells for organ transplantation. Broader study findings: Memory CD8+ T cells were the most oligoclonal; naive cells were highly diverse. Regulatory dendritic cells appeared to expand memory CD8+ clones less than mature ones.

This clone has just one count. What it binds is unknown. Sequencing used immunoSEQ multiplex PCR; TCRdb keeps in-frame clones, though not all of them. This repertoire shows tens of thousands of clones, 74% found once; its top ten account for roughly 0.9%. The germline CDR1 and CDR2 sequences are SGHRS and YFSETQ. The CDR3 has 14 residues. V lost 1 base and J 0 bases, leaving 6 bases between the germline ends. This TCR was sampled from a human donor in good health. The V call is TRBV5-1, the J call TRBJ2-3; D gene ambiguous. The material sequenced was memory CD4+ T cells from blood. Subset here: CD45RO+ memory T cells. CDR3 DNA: TGCGCCAGCAGCTTGATAACAAGCACAGATACGCAGTATTTT. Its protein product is CASSLITSTDTQYF.